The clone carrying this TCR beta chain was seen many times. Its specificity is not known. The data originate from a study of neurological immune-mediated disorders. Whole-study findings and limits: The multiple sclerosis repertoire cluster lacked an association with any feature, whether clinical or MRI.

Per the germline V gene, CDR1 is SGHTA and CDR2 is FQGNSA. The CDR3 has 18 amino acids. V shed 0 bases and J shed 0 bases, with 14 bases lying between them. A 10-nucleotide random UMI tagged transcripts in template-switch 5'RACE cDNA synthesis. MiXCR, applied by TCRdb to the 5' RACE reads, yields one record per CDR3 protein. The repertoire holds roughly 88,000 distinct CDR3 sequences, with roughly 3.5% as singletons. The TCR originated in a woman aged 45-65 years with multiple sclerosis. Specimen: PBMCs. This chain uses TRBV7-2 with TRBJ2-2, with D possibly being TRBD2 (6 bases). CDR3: CASSLARVGGTNTGELFF. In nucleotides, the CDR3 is TGTGCCAGCAGCTTAGCGCGTGTTGGGGGGACGAACACCGGGGAGCTGTTTTTT.